The 5 T cell receptor beta chains below come from one sample, sequenced in a study of T cell repertoires in cytomegalovirus infection (dated by TCRdb to between 2017 and 2020). The treatment or condition label corresponds to: in vitro stimulation with specific CMV peptide epitopes to enrich CMV-specific T cells. The antigens these receptors bind are not known. Sequenced on an Illumina HiSeq 1500. TCRdb ran its own pipeline on the public reads, namely fastp trimming at Q25 and MiXCR clone calling, and kept in-frame beta chains. Each CDR3 protein gets just one entry, which takes the most common genes and DNA from the rows behind it. This sample gives hundreds of thousands of distinct CDR3 sequences in total; 25% to 35% of them show up just once. The ten largest clones represent roughly 15% of the sample. This sample comprised cultured PBMCs, obtained from culture after CMV antigen stimulation. These receptors were collected from a human donor in good health (CMV status not recorded). Some clones in this sample may be carry-over from other donors' samples.

V usage is TRBV19 and J usage is TRBJ1-2, with D unresolved. CDR1 and CDR2 (germline): LNHDA, SQIVND (reference sequence). This CDR3 spans 16 amino acids. V lost 4 bases and J 4 bases, leaving 19 bases between the germline ends. The CDR3 spells CASSNYVLRISYGYTF. The DNA of the CDR3 is TGTGCCAGTAGTAACTACGTCCTGAGAATTAGCTATGGCTACACCTTC. Drawing the rest from reference TRBV19 and TRBJ1-2, the complete variable domain is DGGITQSPKYLFRKEGQNVTLSCEQNLNHDAMYWYRQDPGQGLRLIYYSQIVNDFQKGDIAEGYSVSREKKESFPLTVTSAQKNPTAFYLCASSNYVLRISYGYTFGSGTRLTVV.

V gene TRBV7-2 combines with J gene TRBJ2-5; 8 positions match TRBD2. CDR1 SGHTA and CDR2 FQGNSA come from the germline V gene. The J segment lost 5 bases and the V segment lost 5 bases, leaving 13 bases of the junction unmatched. The CDR3 loop spans 16 amino acids. CDR3 sequence reads: CASSPQREPKWETQYF. The DNA for the CDR3 is TGTGCCAGCAGCCCCCAGCGGGAGCCAAAGTGGGAGACCCAGTACTTC.

There are many counts of this clonotype. V is TRBV5-1 and J is TRBJ2-3, with D hard to call. The germline V and J ends were trimmed by 2 bases and 3 bases, with 7 bases remaining between them. Germline-derived CDR1 and CDR2 are SGHRS and YFSETQ. This CDR3 spans 13 amino acids. As DNA, the CDR3 is TGCGCCAGCAGCTTTTCAGCGACAGATACGCAGTATTTT. This translates into CASSFSATDTQYF. Supplemented by reference TRBV5-1 and TRBJ2-3, the full variable domain reads KAGVTQTPRYLIKTRGQQVTLSCSPISGHRSVSWYQQTPGQGLQFLFEYFSETQRNKGNFPGRFSGRQFSNSRSEMNVSTLELGDSALYLCASSFSATDTQYFGPGTRLTVL.

This clonotype was counted at least ten times. The chain links TRBV12-3 or TRBV12-4 to TRBJ1-1; D remains unclear. The CDR3 runs 11 residues. Trimming took 6 bases from V and 4 from J, leaving 6 bases between them. This CDR3 is CASSLGTEAFF. The CDR3 DNA is TGTGCCAGCAGCTTGGGCACTGAAGCTTTCTTT.

The chain carries TRBV29-1 and TRBJ2-7, with 7 positions matching TRBD1. Germline trimming cut 1 base from V and 3 bases from J; bases unmatched to any gene: 6. Per germline, CDR1 SQVTM and CDR2 ANQGSEA. The CDR3 consists of 14 residues. The CDR3, as DNA: TGCAGCGTTGAAGCTAGGGGGCGAATCTACGAGCAGTACGTC. Translated, it gives CSVEARGRIYEQYV.